A selection of T cell receptor beta chains follows, all from one sample in a study of neurological immune-mediated disorders. MiXCR, applied by TCRdb to the 5' RACE reads, yields one record per CDR3 protein. The sample lists fewer than 30,000 distinct CDR3 sequences, under 8.5% occurring once. Sequencing was carried out using PBMCs. All receptors come from a woman aged 40 to 50 in good health. Both conserved end residues are part of each CDR3. The order of the fields is V gene, D gene, J gene, clone size, CDR3 DNA, CDR3 protein. D genes are given only for firm matches. The listing skips clone size in some rows; elsewhere it reads once, few, many or a size class.

v_call: TRBV20-1
d_call: TRBD2
j_call: TRBJ2-1
clone_size: many
cdr3_nt: TGCAGTGCCCAGACTAGCGACACCTACAATGAGCAGTTCTTC
cdr3_aa: CSAQTSDTYNEQFF

v_call: TRBV6-2/TRBV6-3
d_call: TRBD2
j_call: TRBJ2-4
clone_size: many
cdr3_nt: TGTGCCAGCAGTCAAAAATGGACTAGCGGGAACATTCAGTACTTC
cdr3_aa: CASSQKWTSGNIQYF

v_call: TRBV7-2
d_call: .
j_call: TRBJ2-3
clone_size: .
cdr3_nt: TGTGCCAGCAGCAGAGGGACATGGCGGGCAGATACGCAGTATTTT
cdr3_aa: CASSRGTWRADTQYF

v_call: TRBV5-5
d_call: .
j_call: TRBJ2-3
clone_size: many
cdr3_nt: TGTGCCAGCAGCCCAAGGGTGTGGGATACGCAGTATTTT
cdr3_aa: CASSPRVWDTQYF

v_call: TRBV10-3
d_call: .
j_call: TRBJ2-5
clone_size: many
cdr3_nt: TGTGCCATCAGTGAGTCCGCTGGAGAGACCCAGTACTTC
cdr3_aa: CAISESAGETQYF

v_call: TRBV25-1
d_call: .
j_call: TRBJ2-5
clone_size: many
cdr3_nt: TGTGCCAGCAGTGAGGGGAGACATGGGACCCAAGAGACCCAGTACTTC
cdr3_aa: CASSEGRHGTQETQYF

v_call: TRBV29-1
d_call: .
j_call: TRBJ2-6
clone_size: many
cdr3_nt: TGCAGCGTTGAGGGGGACTCTGGGGCCAACGTCCTGACTTTC
cdr3_aa: CSVEGDSGANVLTF

v_call: TRBV18
d_call: .
j_call: TRBJ2-3
clone_size: many
cdr3_nt: TGTGCCAGCTCACGGGACGGTACAGATACGCAGTATTTT
cdr3_aa: CASSRDGTDTQYF

v_call: TRBV27
d_call: TRBD2
j_call: TRBJ2-3
clone_size: many
cdr3_nt: TGTGCCAGCAGTTTAGGAGGACCGGGACTAGCGGGAGTGGGGGACACAGATACGCAGTATTTT
cdr3_aa: CASSLGGPGLAGVGDTDTQYF

v_call: TRBV20-1
d_call: .
j_call: TRBJ1-2
clone_size: many
cdr3_nt: TGCAGTGCTAGATTAGGGACCGCCTATGGCTACACCTTC
cdr3_aa: CSARLGTAYGYTF

v_call: TRBV5-1
d_call: .
j_call: TRBJ1-1
clone_size: many
cdr3_nt: TGCGCCAGCAGCTTCTCCGGACAGCCGAACACTGAAGCTTTCTTT
cdr3_aa: CASSFSGQPNTEAFF

v_call: TRBV6-2/TRBV6-3
d_call: TRBD2
j_call: TRBJ2-1
clone_size: medium-sized
cdr3_nt: TGTGCCAGCAGCCGGACTAGCGGTTACAATGAGCAGTTCTTC
cdr3_aa: CASSRTSGYNEQFF

v_call: TRBV12-3/TRBV12-4
d_call: .
j_call: TRBJ1-1
clone_size: many
cdr3_nt: TGTGCCAGCAGTTCCGAAACCATATCAGGTACTGAATTGGCTTTCTTT
cdr3_aa: CASSSETISGTELAFF

v_call: TRBV5-1
d_call: TRBD1
j_call: TRBJ1-6
clone_size: .
cdr3_nt: TGCGCCAGCAGTCTAGACAGGGGTAATTCACCCCTCCACTTT
cdr3_aa: CASSLDRGNSPLHF

v_call: TRBV29-1
d_call: .
j_call: TRBJ2-3
clone_size: .
cdr3_nt: TGCAGCGTTGTGGTCTATCGGCGGGATACGCAGTATTTT
cdr3_aa: CSVVVYRRDTQYF

v_call: TRBV5-1
d_call: TRBD1
j_call: TRBJ1-1
clone_size: many
cdr3_nt: TGCGCCAGCAGAACCCGGGACAGGGTCACTGAAGCTTTCTTT
cdr3_aa: CASRTRDRVTEAFF

v_call: TRBV20-1
d_call: .
j_call: TRBJ2-7
clone_size: many
cdr3_nt: TGCAGTGCTAGGGAGGGCCGCGACGAGCAGTACTTC
cdr3_aa: CSAREGRDEQYF

v_call: TRBV20-1
d_call: TRBD1
j_call: TRBJ2-2
clone_size: many
cdr3_nt: TGCAGTGCGAGAGGACAGGGGAGAACCGGGGAGCTGTTTTTT
cdr3_aa: CSARGQGRTGELFF

v_call: TRBV24-1
d_call: TRBD1
j_call: TRBJ2-3
clone_size: medium-sized
cdr3_nt: TGTGCCACCTCACAGGGGGCGAGGGTTTCGCAGTATTTT
cdr3_aa: CATSQGARVSQYF

v_call: TRBV5-1
d_call: TRBD1
j_call: TRBJ2-1
clone_size: many
cdr3_nt: TGCGCCAGCAGCGCGGGACAGGATAACGATGAGCAGTTCTTC
cdr3_aa: CASSAGQDNDEQFF